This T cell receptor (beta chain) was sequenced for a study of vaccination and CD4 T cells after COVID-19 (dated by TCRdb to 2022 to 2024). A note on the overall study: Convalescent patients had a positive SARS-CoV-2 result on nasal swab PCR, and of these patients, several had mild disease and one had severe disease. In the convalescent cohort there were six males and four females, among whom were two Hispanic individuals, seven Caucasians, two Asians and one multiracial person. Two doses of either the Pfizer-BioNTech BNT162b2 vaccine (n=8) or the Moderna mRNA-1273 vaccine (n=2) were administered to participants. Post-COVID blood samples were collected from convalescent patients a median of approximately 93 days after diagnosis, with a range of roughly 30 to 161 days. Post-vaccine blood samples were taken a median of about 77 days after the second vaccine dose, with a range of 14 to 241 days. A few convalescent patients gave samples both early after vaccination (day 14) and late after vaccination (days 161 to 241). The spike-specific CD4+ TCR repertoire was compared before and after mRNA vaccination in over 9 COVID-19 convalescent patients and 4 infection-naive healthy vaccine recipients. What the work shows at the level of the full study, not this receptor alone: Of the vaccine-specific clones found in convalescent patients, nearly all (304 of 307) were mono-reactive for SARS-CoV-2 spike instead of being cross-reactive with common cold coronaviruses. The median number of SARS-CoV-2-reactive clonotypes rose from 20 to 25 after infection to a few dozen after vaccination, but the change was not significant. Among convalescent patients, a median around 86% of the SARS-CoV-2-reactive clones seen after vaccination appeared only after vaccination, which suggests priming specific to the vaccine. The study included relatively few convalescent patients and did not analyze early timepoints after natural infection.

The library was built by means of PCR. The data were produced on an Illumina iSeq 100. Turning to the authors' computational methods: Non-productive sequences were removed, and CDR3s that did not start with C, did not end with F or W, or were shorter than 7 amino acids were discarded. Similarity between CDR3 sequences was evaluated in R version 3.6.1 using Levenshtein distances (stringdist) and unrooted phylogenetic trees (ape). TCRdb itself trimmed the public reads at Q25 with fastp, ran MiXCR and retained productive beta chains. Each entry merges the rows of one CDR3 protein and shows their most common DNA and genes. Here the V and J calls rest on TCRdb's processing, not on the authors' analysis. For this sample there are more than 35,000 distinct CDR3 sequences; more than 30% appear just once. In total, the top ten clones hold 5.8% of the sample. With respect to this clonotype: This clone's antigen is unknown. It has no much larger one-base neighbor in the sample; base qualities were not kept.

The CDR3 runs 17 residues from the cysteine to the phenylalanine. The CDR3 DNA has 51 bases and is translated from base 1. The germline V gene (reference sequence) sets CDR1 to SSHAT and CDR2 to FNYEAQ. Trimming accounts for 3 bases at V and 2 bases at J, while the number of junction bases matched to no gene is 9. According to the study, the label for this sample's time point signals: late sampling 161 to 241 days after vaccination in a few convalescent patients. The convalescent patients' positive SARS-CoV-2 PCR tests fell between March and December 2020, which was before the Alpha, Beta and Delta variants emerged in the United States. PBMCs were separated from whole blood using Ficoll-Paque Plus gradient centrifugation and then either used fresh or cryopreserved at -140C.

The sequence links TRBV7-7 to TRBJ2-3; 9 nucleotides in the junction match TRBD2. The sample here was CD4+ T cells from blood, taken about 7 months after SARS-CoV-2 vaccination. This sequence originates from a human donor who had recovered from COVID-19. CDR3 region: CASSFLSGGGLTDTQYF. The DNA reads TGTGCCAGCAGCTTCCTTAGCGGGGGTGGGCTCACAGATACGCAGTATTTT.